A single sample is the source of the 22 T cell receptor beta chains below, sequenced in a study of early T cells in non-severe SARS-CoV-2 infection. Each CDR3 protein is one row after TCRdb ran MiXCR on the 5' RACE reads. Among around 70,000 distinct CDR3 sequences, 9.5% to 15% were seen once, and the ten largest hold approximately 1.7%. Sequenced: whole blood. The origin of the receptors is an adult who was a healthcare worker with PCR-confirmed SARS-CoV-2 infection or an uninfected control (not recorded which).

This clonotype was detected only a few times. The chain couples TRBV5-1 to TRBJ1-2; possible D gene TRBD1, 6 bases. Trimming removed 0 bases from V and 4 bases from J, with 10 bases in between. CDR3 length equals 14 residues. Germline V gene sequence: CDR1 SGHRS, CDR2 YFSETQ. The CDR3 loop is CASSLADRSYGYTF. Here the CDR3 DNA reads TGCGCCAGCAGCTTGGCTGACAGGAGCTATGGCTACACCTTC.

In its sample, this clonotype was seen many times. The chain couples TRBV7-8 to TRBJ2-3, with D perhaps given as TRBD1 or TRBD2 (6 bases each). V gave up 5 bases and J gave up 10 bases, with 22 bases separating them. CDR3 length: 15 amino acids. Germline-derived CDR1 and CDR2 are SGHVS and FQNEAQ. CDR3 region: CASSPERGGGYAQYF. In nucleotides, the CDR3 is TGTGCCAGCAGCCCAGAACGAGGAGGGGGGTACGCGCAGTATTTT.

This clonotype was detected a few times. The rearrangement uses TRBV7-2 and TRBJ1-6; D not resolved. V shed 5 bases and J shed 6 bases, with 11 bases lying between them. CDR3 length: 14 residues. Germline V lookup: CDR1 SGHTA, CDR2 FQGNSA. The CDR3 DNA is TGTGCCAGCAGCCTGGTGAAGGGTAATTCACCCCTCCACTTT. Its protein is CASSLVKGNSPLHF.

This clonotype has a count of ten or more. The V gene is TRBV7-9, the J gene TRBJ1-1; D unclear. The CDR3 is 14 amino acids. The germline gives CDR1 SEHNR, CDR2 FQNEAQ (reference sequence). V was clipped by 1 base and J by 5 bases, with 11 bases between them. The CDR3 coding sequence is TGTGCCAGCAGCTTAGGGGCCGTGCGGACTGAAGCTTTCTTT. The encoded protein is CASSLGAVRTEAFF.

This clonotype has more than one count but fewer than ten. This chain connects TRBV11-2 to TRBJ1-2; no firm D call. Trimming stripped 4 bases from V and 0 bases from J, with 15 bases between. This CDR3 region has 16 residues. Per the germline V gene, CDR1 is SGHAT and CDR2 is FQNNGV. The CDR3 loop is CASSSNGRATNYGYTF. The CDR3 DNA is TGTGCCAGCAGCTCCAATGGGCGGGCCACTAACTATGGCTACACCTTC.

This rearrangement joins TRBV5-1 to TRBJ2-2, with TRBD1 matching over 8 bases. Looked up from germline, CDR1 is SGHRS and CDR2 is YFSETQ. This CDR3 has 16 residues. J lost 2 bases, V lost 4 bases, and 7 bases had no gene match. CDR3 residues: CASSQGGQGNTGELFF. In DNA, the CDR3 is TGCGCCAGCAGCCAGGGAGGACAGGGCAACACCGGGGAGCTGTTTTTT.

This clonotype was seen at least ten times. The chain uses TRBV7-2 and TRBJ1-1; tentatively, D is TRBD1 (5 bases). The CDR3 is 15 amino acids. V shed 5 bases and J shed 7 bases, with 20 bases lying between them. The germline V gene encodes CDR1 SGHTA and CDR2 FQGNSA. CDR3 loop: CASSLGLLRGNEAFF. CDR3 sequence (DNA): TGTGCCAGCAGCCTAGGTCTATTAAGGGGAAATGAAGCTTTCTTT. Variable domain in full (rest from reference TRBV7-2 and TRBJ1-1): GAGVSQSPSNKVTEKGKDVELRCDPISGHTALYWYRQSLGQGLEFLIYFQGNSAPDKSGLPSDRFSAERTGGSVSTLTIQRTQQEDSAVYLCASSLGLLRGNEAFFGQGTRLTVV.

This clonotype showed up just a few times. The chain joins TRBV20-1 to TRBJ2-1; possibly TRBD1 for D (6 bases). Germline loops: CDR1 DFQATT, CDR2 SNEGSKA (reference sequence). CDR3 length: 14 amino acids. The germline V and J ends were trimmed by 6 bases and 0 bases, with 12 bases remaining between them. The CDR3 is CSAEDRFSYNEQFF. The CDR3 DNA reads TGCAGTGCGGAAGACAGGTTCTCCTACAATGAGCAGTTCTTC.

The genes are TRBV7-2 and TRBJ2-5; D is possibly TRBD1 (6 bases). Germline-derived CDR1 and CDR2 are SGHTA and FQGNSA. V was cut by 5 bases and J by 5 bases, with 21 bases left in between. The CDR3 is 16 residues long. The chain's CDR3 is CASSPRRGGWGETQYF. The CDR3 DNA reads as TGTGCCAGCAGCCCGCGTAGAGGGGGTTGGGGCGAGACCCAGTACTTC.

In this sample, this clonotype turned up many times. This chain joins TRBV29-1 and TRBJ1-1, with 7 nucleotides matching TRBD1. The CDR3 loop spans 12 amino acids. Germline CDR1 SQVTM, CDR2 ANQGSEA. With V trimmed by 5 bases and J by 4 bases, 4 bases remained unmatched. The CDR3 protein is CSVPTGPTEAFF. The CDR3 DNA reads TGCAGCGTTCCGACAGGGCCCACTGAAGCTTTCTTT.

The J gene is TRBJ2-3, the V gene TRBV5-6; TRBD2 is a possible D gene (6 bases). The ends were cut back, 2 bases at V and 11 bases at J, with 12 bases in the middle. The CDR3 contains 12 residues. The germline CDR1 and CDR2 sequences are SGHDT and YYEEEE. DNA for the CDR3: TGTGCCAGCAGCTTAGGGGAGGAAAAGCAGTATTTT. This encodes CASSLGEEKQYF.

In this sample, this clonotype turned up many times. The CDR3 DNA reads as TGTGCCAGCAGTTTAATCGGGGGGCCCACGAATGAGCAGTTCTTC. Translated: CASSLIGGPTNEQFF. V and J are TRBV12-3 or TRBV12-4 and TRBJ2-1; a possible D gene is TRBD2 (7 bases). Trimming took 2 bases from V and 7 from J, leaving 15 bases between them. The CDR3 spans 15 residues.

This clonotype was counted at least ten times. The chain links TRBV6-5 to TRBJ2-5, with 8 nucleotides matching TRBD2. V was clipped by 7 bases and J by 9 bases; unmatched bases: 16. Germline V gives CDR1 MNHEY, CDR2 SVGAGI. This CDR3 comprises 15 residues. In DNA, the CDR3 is TGTGCCAGCACGCTGCTCTCGGGAGGGGTCCCGGCCCAGTACTTC. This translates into CASTLLSGGVPAQYF.

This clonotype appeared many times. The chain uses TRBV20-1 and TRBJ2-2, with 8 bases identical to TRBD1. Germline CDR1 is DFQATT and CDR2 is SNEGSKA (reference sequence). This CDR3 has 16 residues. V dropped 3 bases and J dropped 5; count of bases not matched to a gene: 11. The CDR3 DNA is TGCAGTGCTAGCCCGACAGGGGTCGTTCATACCGGGGAGCTGTTTTTT. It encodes CSASPTGVVHTGELFF.

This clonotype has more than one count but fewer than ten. The CDR3 sequence is CASSLAEVGTANTGELFF. The CDR3 coding sequence is TGTGCCAGCAGCTTAGCTGAGGTCGGGACAGCGAACACCGGGGAGCTGTTTTTT. The chain links TRBV7-6 to TRBJ2-2, with 7 bases aligning to TRBD1. Germline assignment: CDR1 SGHVS and CDR2 FNYEAQ. With V trimmed by 0 bases and J by 0 bases, 7 bases remained unmatched. There are 18 residues in the CDR3. The variable domain in full, with the rest retrieved from reference TRBV7-6 and TRBJ2-2, is GAGVSQSPRYKVTKRGQDVALRCDPISGHVSLYWYRQALGQGPEFLTYFNYEAQQDKSGLPNDRFSAERPEGSISTLTIQRTEQRDSAMYRCASSLAEVGTANTGELFFGEGSRLTVL.

The CDR3 bases are TGTGCCAGCAGCCGAGACAGGGATCCCACCGGGGAGCTGTTTTTT. Encoded protein: CASSRDRDPTGELFF. The V call is TRBV11-3, the J call TRBJ2-2, with 7 bases fitting TRBD1. After removal of 5 bases from V and 4 bases from J, the junction contained 7 bases not matched to a gene. Germline loops: CDR1 SGHNT, CDR2 YENEEA. This CDR3 comprises 15 residues.

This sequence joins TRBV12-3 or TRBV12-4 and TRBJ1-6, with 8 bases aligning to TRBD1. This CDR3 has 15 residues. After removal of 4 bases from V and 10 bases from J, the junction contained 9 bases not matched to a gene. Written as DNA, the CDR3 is TGTGCCAGCAGTTCGGAGCAGGGGGCTATCTCACCCCTCCACTTT. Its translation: CASSSEQGAISPLHF.

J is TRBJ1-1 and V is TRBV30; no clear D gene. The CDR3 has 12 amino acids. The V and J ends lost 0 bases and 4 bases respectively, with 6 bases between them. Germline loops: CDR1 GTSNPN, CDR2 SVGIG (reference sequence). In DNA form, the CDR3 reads TGTGCCTGGAGTGTATCGGTCACTGAAGCTTTCTTT. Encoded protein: CAWSVSVTEAFF.

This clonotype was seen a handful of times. The CDR3 coding sequence is TGCAGTGCTAGTTTGGGAATGTACGAGCAGTACTTC. It is translated as CSASLGMYEQYF. The chain links TRBV20-1 to TRBJ2-7; D unresolved. The germline V and J ends were trimmed by 3 bases and 4 bases, with 10 bases remaining between them. The CDR3 is 12 residues long. The V gene's germline CDR1 is DFQATT and CDR2 SNEGSKA (reference sequence).

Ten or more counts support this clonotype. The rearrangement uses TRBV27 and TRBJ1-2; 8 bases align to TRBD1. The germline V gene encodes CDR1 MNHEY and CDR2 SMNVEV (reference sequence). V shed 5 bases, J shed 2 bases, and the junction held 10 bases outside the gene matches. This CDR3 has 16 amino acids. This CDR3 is CASSPTPGTGNYGYTF. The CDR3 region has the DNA TGTGCCAGCAGTCCTACCCCCGGGACAGGCAACTATGGCTACACCTTC.

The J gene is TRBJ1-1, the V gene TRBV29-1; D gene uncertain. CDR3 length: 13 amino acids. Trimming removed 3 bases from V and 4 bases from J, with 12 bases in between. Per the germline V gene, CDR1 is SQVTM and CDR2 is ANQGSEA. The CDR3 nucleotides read TGCAGCGTTGAGGAGGGAGAAGGCACTGAAGCTTTCTTT. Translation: CSVEEGEGTEAFF.

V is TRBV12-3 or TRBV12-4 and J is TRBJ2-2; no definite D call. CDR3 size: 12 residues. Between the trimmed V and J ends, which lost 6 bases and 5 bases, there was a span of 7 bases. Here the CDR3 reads CASRLTTGELFF. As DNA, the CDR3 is TGTGCCAGCAGACTGACTACCGGGGAGCTGTTTTTT.